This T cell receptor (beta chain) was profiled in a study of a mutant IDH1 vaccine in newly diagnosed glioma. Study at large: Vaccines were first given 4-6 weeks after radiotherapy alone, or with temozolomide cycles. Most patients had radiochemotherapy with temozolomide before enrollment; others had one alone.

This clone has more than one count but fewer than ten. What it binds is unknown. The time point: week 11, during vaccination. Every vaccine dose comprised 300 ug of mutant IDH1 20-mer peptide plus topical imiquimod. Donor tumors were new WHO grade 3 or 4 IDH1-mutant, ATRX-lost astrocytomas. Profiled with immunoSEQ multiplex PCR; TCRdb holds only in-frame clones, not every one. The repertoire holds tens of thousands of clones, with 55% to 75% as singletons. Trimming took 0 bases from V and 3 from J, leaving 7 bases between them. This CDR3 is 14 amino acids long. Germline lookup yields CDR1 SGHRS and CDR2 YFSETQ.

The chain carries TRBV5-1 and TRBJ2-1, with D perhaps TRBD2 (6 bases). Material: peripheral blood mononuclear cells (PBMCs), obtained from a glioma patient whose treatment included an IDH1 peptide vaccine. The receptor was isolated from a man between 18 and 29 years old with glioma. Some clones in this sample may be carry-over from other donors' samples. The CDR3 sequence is CASSLGGDYNEQFF. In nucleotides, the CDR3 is TGCGCCAGCAGCTTGGGGGGGGACTACAATGAGCAGTTCTTC.